This TCR beta chain was recorded in a study of cytomegalovirus exposure and HLA in healthy donors. Study overall: Previous work identified 100 million or so unique TCR beta sequences from around 170 million T cells. General study points: Researchers left out some V segments, among them TRBV6-2 and TRBV6-3, as indistinguishable. Among the CMV-associated chains, a few were confirmed in vitro as specific for CMV antigens. Most of the TCR beta V segments (in an earlier analysis) were productive either about 90% or about 30% of the time.

Germline V gene lookup returns CDR1 LNHDA and CDR2 SQIVND (reference sequence). CDR3 length: 18 amino acids. J was trimmed by 3 bases and V by 3 bases; bases with no gene match: 13. Amplification used 60 Vbeta primers and 13 Jbeta primers. Profiling relied on immunoSEQ multiplex PCR, and the TCRdb table lists in-frame clones only, not all of them. The sample shows 100,000 to 150,000 clones, more than 65% of them seen only once. Concerning this clone: Its cognate antigen is unknown.

The receptor was derived from a woman in her sixties or seventies in good health and CMV-seropositive. The sample taken for sequencing was PBMCs. The gene calls are TRBV19 and TRBJ2-3; TRBD2 agrees at 9 bases. This chain's CDR3 is CASSIPLTAAGGTDTQYF. CDR3 in DNA: TGTGCCAGTAGTATTCCCCTCACTGCGGCGGGGGGGACAGATACGCAGTATTTT.